The 3 T cell receptor beta chains reported below all come from one sample, sequenced in a study of T cells in Graves' hyperthyroidism and ophthalmopathy. There were TCR beta CDR3 regions amplified from RNA transcripts. HTBI primers were the set used in a first-round RT-PCR of the TCR CDR3. TCRdb independently ran MiXCR on the multiplex PCR reads; one entry per CDR3 protein. There are roughly 740,000 distinct CDR3 sequences in the sample; over 15% occur only once, and around 7.7% lies in the top ten. Sequenced input: blood. The receptors stem from a man in his late teens or twenties with Graves' hyperthyroidism.

This clonotype was detected a few times. This chain's CDR3 is CASSAFTDAGEQYF. The CDR3 DNA reads TGTGCCAGCAGTGCCTTTACCGACGCGGGCGAGCAGTACTTC. The rearrangement uses TRBV28 and TRBJ2-7; D is perhaps TRBD2 (5 bases). This CDR3 comprises 14 residues. Germline lookup yields CDR1 MDHEN and CDR2 SYDVKM. V lost 5 bases and J lost 6, with 17 bases in between.

This chain connects TRBV5-6 to TRBJ2-3; no firm D call. Trimming removed 4 bases at V and 3 bases at J, with 15 bases between. Per the germline V gene, CDR1 is SGHDT and CDR2 is YYEEEE. The CDR3 loop spans 15 amino acids. The CDR3 reads CASSRKDRMTDTQYF. The CDR3 DNA follows: TGTGCCAGCAGCCGCAAAGACCGAATGACAGATACGCAGTATTTT.

This clonotype was counted many times. The rearrangement uses TRBV28 and TRBJ1-1; TRBD1 is a possible D gene (6 bases). Germline CDR1 MDHEN, CDR2 SYDVKM. CDR3 size: 15 residues. Trimming removed 7 bases at V and 4 bases at J, with 19 bases between. CDR3 coding DNA: TGTGCCAGCACCACCCTACAGGGACGACGCACTGAAGCTTTCTTT. Amino acid sequence: CASTTLQGRRTEAFF.